This T cell receptor beta chain is from a study of CD8+ T cells in alopecia areata. Extracted from the samples, RNA was reverse transcribed into cDNA to serve as the sequencing template. Assay used: immunoSEQ multiplex PCR; TCRdb lists only in-frame clones, some missing. The data show around 200,000 clones, under 60% seen once. The treatment is: oral pan-JAK inhibitor, 5-10 mg twice daily. CDR3 length: 14 amino acids. V shed 4 bases and J shed 2 bases, with 10 bases lying between them. CDR1 and CDR2 from the germline V gene are SGHDT and YYEEEE. Specimen: CD8+ T cells sorted from blood, collected at week 24, from a patient treated with tofacitinib. The clonotype originates from a human donor with alopecia areata. The chain links TRBV5-6 to TRBJ1-5; a possible D gene is TRBD1 (6 bases). The CDR3 here is CASSLGAGNQPQHF. The CDR3 DNA follows: TGTGCCAGCAGCCTGGGGGCAGGCAATCAGCCCCAGCATTTT. The full variable domain, rest sourced from reference TRBV5-6 and TRBJ1-5, is DAGVTQSPTHLIKTRGQQVTLRCSPKSGHDTVSWYQQALGQGPQFIFQYYEEEERQRGNFPDRFSGHQFPNYSSELNVNALLLGDSALYLCASSLGAGNQPQHFGDGTRLSIL.